This passage covers 32 T cell receptor beta chains from one sample sequenced in a study of T-cell memory formation after mild COVID-19. TCRdb fed the 5' RACE reads into MiXCR, producing one record per CDR3 protein. The sample has 280,000 or so distinct CDR3 sequences, roughly 8.2% seen once. The sample comprised PBMCs or a T cell subset sorted from them (not recorded which). All receptors derive from a man aged 18 to 29 who had mild COVID-19 (a few samples of this study predate the infection). Cell type and time point are not known.

The sample holds a few counts of this clonotype. The rearrangement uses TRBV7-2 and TRBJ1-1; D is ambiguous. Germline CDR1 and CDR2: SGHTA and FQGNSA. V was trimmed by 3 bases and J by 4 bases, leaving 21 bases between them. This CDR3 is 17 amino acids long. This CDR3 reads CASSLPGRGVRTTEAFF. CDR3 nucleotides: TGTGCCAGCAGCTTGCCGGGTAGAGGAGTGAGGACCACTGAAGCTTTCTTT.

The V and J genes are TRBV19 and TRBJ2-5; 8 bases fit TRBD2. The CDR3 sequence is 15 residues long. Per the germline V gene, CDR1 is LNHDA and CDR2 is SQIVND (reference sequence). V shed 8 bases and J 5 bases; nucleotides not matched to a gene: 13. Here the CDR3 reads CASGLRLAGSETQYF. In DNA, the CDR3 is TGTGCCAGTGGACTGAGATTAGCGGGAAGCGAGACCCAGTACTTC.

This clonotype came up a few times. The chain joins TRBV20-1 to TRBJ2-5, with D hard to call. Germline loops: CDR1 DFQATT, CDR2 SNEGSKA (reference sequence). The CDR3 has 11 amino acids. This CDR3 reads CMGLDQETQYF. CDR3 nucleotides: TGCATGGGGTTAGATCAAGAGACCCAGTACTTC.

The table lists this clonotype with many counts. The rearrangement uses TRBV20-1 and TRBJ1-1; unclear D gene. The germline V gene encodes CDR1 DFQATT and CDR2 SNEGSKA (reference sequence). Trimming pared 6 bases from V and 3 bases from J, leaving 5 bases between. There are 10 residues in the CDR3. The CDR3 DNA reads as TGCAGTGCAGGGTACACTGAAGCTTTCTTT. Translation gives CSAGYTEAFF.

This clonotype was found a few times. This chain uses TRBV29-1 with TRBJ2-3; the D gene is possibly TRBD1 (6 bases). The germline CDR1 and CDR2 sequences are SQVTM and ANQGSEA. This CDR3 spans 17 amino acids. The V gene lost 4 bases and the J gene lost 4 bases, with 24 bases spanning the gap. DNA of the CDR3: TGCAGCGTTGCCAGAAGTATGGACAGTATTTATTCAGATACGCAGTATTTT. It is translated as CSVARSMDSIYSDTQYF.

The sample holds a few counts of this clonotype. The chain combines TRBV6-6 with TRBJ1-5; D is uncertain. In germline, CDR1 is MNHNY, CDR2 SVGAGI (reference sequence). The V end lost 5 bases, the J end lost 12 bases, and 14 bases lay between the germline ends. The CDR3 is 12 amino acids. The CDR3 loop reads CASSPDTGSQHF. As DNA, the CDR3 is TGTGCCAGCAGTCCCGATACGGGTAGCCAGCATTTT.

This clonotype was observed many times. This sequence joins TRBV12-3 or TRBV12-4 and TRBJ1-1, with D perhaps TRBD1 (6 bases). The CDR3 has 18 amino acids. With 3 bases removed from V and 2 bases from J, the gap between germline ends came to 22 bases. The CDR3 DNA reads TGTGCCAGCAGTTTGAGCTGGGGGCGCCGCCGTCCAAACACTGAAGCTTTCTTT. Translating it yields CASSLSWGRRRPNTEAFF.

In its sample, this clonotype was seen a few times. CDR3 in DNA: TGTGCCAGCACCGGCGTTTTTAGCACAGATACGCAGTATTTT. Protein: CASTGVFSTDTQYF. V usage is TRBV7-9 and J usage is TRBJ2-3, with D uncertain. Germline V gene data show CDR1 as SEHNR and CDR2 as FQNEAQ (reference sequence). V was clipped by 7 bases and J by 0 bases, with 11 bases between them. The length of the CDR3 is 14 residues.

V usage is TRBV12-3 or TRBV12-4 and J usage is TRBJ1-1; D perhaps matches TRBD1 (5 bases). This CDR3 has 15 residues. V shed 2 bases and J shed 0 bases, with 10 bases lying between them. The CDR3 region is CASSLQGGLNTEAFF. CDR3 in DNA: TGTGCCAGCAGTTTACAGGGAGGGTTGAACACTGAAGCTTTCTTT.

This chain uses TRBV10-3 with TRBJ1-2, with 10 nucleotides matching TRBD1. The V and J ends lost 6 bases and 4 bases, in that order; junction bases with no gene match: 5. The CDR3 has 14 amino acids. Germline CDR1 is ENHRY and CDR2 is SYGVKD. CDR3 sequence (DNA): TGTGCCATCAGGGGACAGGGGAGCTCCTATGGCTACACCTTC. Residues: CAIRGQGSSYGYTF.

This clonotype came up a few times. The J gene is TRBJ1-2, the V gene TRBV20-1; D possibly corresponds to TRBD1 (6 bases). Trimming stripped 0 bases from V and 4 bases from J, with 12 bases between. Germline V lookup: CDR1 DFQATT, CDR2 SNEGSKA (reference sequence). This CDR3 has 14 residues. In DNA form, the CDR3 reads TGCAGTGCTAGAGATCTTCCAGGGGTCTATGGCTACACCTTC. Its translation: CSARDLPGVYGYTF.

Ten or more counts support this clonotype. The CDR3 loop is CASSPIRGRRTGELFF. Written as DNA, the CDR3 is TGTGCCAGCAGCCCGATCCGGGGAAGGAGAACCGGGGAGCTGTTTTTT. The rearrangement links TRBV11-2 to TRBJ2-2; TRBD2 is a possible D gene (5 bases). The CDR3 has 16 residues. V shed 5 bases and J shed 5 bases, with 18 bases lying between them. In germline, CDR1 is SGHAT, CDR2 FQNNGV. Variable domain in full (rest from reference TRBV11-2 and TRBJ2-2): EAGVAQSPRYKIIEKRQSVAFWCNPISGHATLYWYQQILGQGPKLLIQFQNNGVVDDSQLPKDRFSAERLKGVDSTLKIQPAKLEDSAVYLCASSPIRGRRTGELFFGEGSRLTVL.

The chain combines TRBV18 with TRBJ2-7; weak D call: TRBD2 (5 bases). The CDR3 has 14 amino acids. Trimming left V 4 bases short and J 2 bases short, with 12 bases between. Germline V lookup: CDR1 KGHSH, CDR2 LQKENI. The CDR3 nucleotides read TGTGCCAGCTCACTATCCGGGAAACCCTACGAGCAGTACGTC. It is translated as CASSLSGKPYEQYV.

The chain is built from TRBV7-2 and TRBJ2-5; 12 bases are shared with TRBD2. The CDR3 spans 15 residues. Losses at the gene ends were 3 bases for V and 4 bases for J; bases not matched to a gene: 3. Germline V gene sequence: CDR1 SGHTA, CDR2 FQGNSA. The CDR3: CASSFGLAGPETQYF. For the CDR3, the DNA is TGTGCCAGCAGCTTCGGACTAGCGGGGCCAGAGACCCAGTACTTC.

The CDR3 bases are TGCAGCGTTGCTACGGGGAACTACAATGAGCAGTTCTTC. This encodes CSVATGNYNEQFF. The rearrangement joins TRBV29-1 to TRBJ2-1; perhaps TRBD2 as D (5 bases). CDR1 is SQVTM, CDR2 ANQGSEA, per germline. This CDR3 contains 13 residues. The V end lost 4 bases, the J end lost 3 bases, and 10 bases lay between the germline ends.

The table lists this clonotype with a few counts. The chain combines TRBV7-3 with TRBJ2-1, with 14 positions matching TRBD2. V trimming: 8 bases; J trimming: 6 bases; junction bases outside the gene matches: 3. This CDR3 region has 14 residues. Germline values: CDR1 SGHTA, CDR2 FQGTGA. CDR3 DNA sequence: TGTGCCAGCTCGACTAGCGGGGGGGCCAATGAGCAGTTCTTC. It yields the protein CASSTSGGANEQFF.

This clonotype was seen a few times. The chain recombines TRBV7-2 with TRBJ2-5; 16 nucleotides line up with TRBD2. The CDR3 is made up of 16 amino acids. Trimming cost V 4 bases and J 3 bases; bases outside gene matches: 2. CDR1 and CDR2 from the germline V gene are SGHTA and FQGNSA. The CDR3 DNA reads TGTGCCAGCAGCTGGGGACTAGCGGGGGGGGAAGAGACCCAGTACTTC. Translation: CASSWGLAGGEETQYF.

This clonotype occurred a few times. The J gene is TRBJ1-3, the V gene TRBV30; unclear D gene. V lost 4 bases, J lost 0 bases, and 13 bases lay in between. This CDR3 region has 15 residues. Germline lookup yields CDR1 GTSNPN and CDR2 SVGIG (reference sequence). CDR3 residues: CAWMSLLRSGNTIYF. The CDR3 nucleotides are TGTGCCTGGATGAGCCTTCTGCGCTCTGGAAACACCATATATTTT.

V usage is TRBV2 and J usage is TRBJ2-5; D is possibly TRBD1 (6 bases). The CDR3 totals 15 residues. Germline CDR1 is SNHLY and CDR2 is FYNNEI. The V gene lost 5 bases and the J gene lost 7 bases, with 20 bases spanning the gap. Here the CDR3 reads CASSRDRTVMRTQYF. As DNA, the CDR3 is TGTGCCAGCAGTCGAGACAGGACCGTGATGCGGACCCAGTACTTC.

This clonotype has a handful of counts. V gene TRBV5-1 combines with J gene TRBJ2-3; possible D gene TRBD2, 6 bases. The CDR3 totals 13 residues. V gave up 8 bases and J gave up 1 base, with 11 bases separating them. Per the germline V gene, CDR1 is SGHRS and CDR2 is YFSETQ. The CDR3 sequence is CASSGLGTDTQYF. The CDR3 DNA follows: TGCGCCAGTTCGGGACTGGGCACAGATACGCAGTATTTT.

The chain employs TRBV5-5 and TRBJ2-7, with D tentatively TRBD1 (6 bases). Germline V gene lookup returns CDR1 SGHKS and CDR2 YYEKEE (reference sequence). The CDR3 is 16 residues long. With 3 bases removed from V and 4 bases from J, the gap between germline ends came to 20 bases. This CDR3 is CASSSSGAVGLYEQYF. The CDR3 DNA follows: TGTGCCAGCAGCTCGTCAGGGGCAGTAGGGCTTTACGAGCAGTACTTC.

The chain joins TRBV15 to TRBJ2-7; D is unresolved. Germline V gene lookup returns CDR1 LNHNV and CDR2 YYDKDF (reference sequence). The V end was cut by 0 bases, the J end by 3 bases, with 6 bases between. CDR3 length: 13 amino acids. For the CDR3, the DNA is TGTGCCACCAGCAGAGATCTCCTCTACGAGCAGTACGTC. Translated, it gives CATSRDLLYEQYV.

The genes are TRBV20-1 and TRBJ1-4, with D tentatively TRBD1 (6 bases). The CDR3 has 15 amino acids. V was trimmed by 6 bases and J by 6 bases, leaving 20 bases between them. Germline-derived CDR1 and CDR2 are DFQATT and SNEGSKA (reference sequence). The CDR3, as DNA: TGCAGTGCCCCAGCCGGGGGCGGCGTAGATGAAAAACTGTTTTTT. Protein: CSAPAGGGVDEKLFF.

This clonotype occurred a few times. V usage is TRBV5-5 and J usage is TRBJ2-2, with TRBD1 matching over 7 bases. With 5 bases clipped from V and 6 bases from J, the junction kept 7 bases outside the gene matches. CDR3 length: 14 residues. Per the germline V gene, CDR1 is SGHKS and CDR2 is YYEKEE (reference sequence). This CDR3 is CASRRTGSPGELFF. Here the CDR3 DNA reads TGTGCCAGCAGAAGGACAGGTTCCCCCGGGGAGCTGTTTTTT.

This sequence joins TRBV14 and TRBJ2-1; D ambiguous. The germline V and J ends were trimmed by 5 bases and 6 bases, with 14 bases remaining between them. Germline assignment: CDR1 SGHDN and CDR2 FVKESK. The CDR3 spans 14 residues. CDR3 protein: CASSVPGYGNEQFF. DNA for the CDR3: TGTGCCAGCAGCGTACCGGGCTACGGCAATGAGCAGTTCTTC.

V is TRBV2 and J is TRBJ1-2, with 9 bases lining up with TRBD1. The CDR3 has 14 amino acids. CDR1 and CDR2 from the germline V gene are SNHLY and FYNNEI. The V segment lost 6 bases and the J segment 5 bases; nucleotides outside the gene matches: 7. CDR3 nucleotide sequence: TGTGCCAGCAGAGAGAGGACAGGGGATTATGGCTACACCTTC. Its protein product is CASRERTGDYGYTF.

V usage is TRBV30 and J usage is TRBJ2-7; D is ambiguous. Looked up from germline, CDR1 is GTSNPN and CDR2 is SVGIG (reference sequence). The CDR3 is 12 residues long. V lost 0 bases and J 3 bases, leaving 6 bases between the germline ends. CDR3 region: CAWSVSGYEQYF. In DNA form, the CDR3 reads TGTGCCTGGAGTGTAAGTGGCTACGAGCAGTACTTC.

This clonotype has a handful of counts. This sequence joins TRBV6-5 and TRBJ1-1, with D tentatively TRBD1 (6 bases). CDR1 and CDR2 from the germline V gene are MNHEY and SVGAGI. The CDR3 spans 12 residues. The ends were cut back, 3 bases at V and 6 bases at J, with 8 bases in the middle. The CDR3 coding sequence is TGTGCCAGCAGTTATTCAGGGGCTGAAGCTTTCTTT. This codes for CASSYSGAEAFF.

The chain is built from TRBV7-9 and TRBJ2-7, with TRBD1 matching over 7 bases. The length of the CDR3 is 14 residues. Germline V gene data show CDR1 as SEHNR and CDR2 as FQNEAQ (reference sequence). Trimming at V came to 5 bases and at J to 5 bases, leaving 9 bases not matched to a gene. This CDR3 reads CASSTSTGFNEQYF. CDR3 nucleotides: TGTGCCAGCAGCACCTCGACAGGGTTTAACGAGCAGTACTTC. The full variable domain, its missing parts supplied by reference TRBV7-9 and TRBJ2-7, is DTGVSQNPRHKITKRGQNVTFRCDPISEHNRLYWYRQTLGQGPEFLTYFQNEAQLEKSRLLSDRFSAERPKGSFSTLEIQRTEQGDSAMYLCASSTSTGFNEQYFGPGTRLTVT.

This clonotype showed up just a few times. The rearrangement uses TRBV29-1 and TRBJ2-2; 11 nucleotides match TRBD2. Trimming at V came to 2 bases and at J to 9 bases, leaving 2 bases not matched to a gene. Per the germline V gene, CDR1 is SQVTM and CDR2 is ANQGSEA. This CDR3 has 13 residues. In DNA form, the CDR3 reads TGCAGCGTTGAACTAGCGGGGGGACGGGAGCTGTTTTTT. Encoded protein: CSVELAGGRELFF.

The V call is TRBV4-1, the J call TRBJ2-7; TRBD2 aligns across 7 bases. The germline CDR1 and CDR2 sequences are MGHRA and YSYEKL. V dropped 8 bases and J dropped 5; count of bases not matched to a gene: 6. The CDR3 sequence is 12 residues long. In DNA form, the CDR3 reads TGCGCCAGCCTCGGCGGGGGAAACGAGCAGTACTTC. Translating it yields CASLGGGNEQYF.

In its sample, this clonotype was seen many times. The chain recombines TRBV12-3 or TRBV12-4 with TRBJ1-5; D is ambiguous. Trimming took 3 bases from V and 7 from J, leaving 13 bases between them. This CDR3 spans 14 amino acids. This CDR3 reads CASSFAGVGQPQHF. CDR3 coding DNA: TGTGCCAGCAGTTTTGCCGGGGTGGGGCAGCCCCAGCATTTT.